The 6 T cell receptor beta chains listed next were all sequenced from one sample in a study of blood T cell repertoires in COVID-19. Using immunoSEQ multiplex PCR, the repertoire was profiled, and TCRdb retains in-frame clones only, with some absent. The data contain 55,000 to 65,000 clones, around three quarters of them singletons. Sequenced: peripheral blood. The source of these receptors is a man between 60 and 75 years old with acute or convalescent COVID-19.

The chain carries TRBV7-6 and TRBJ2-5; maybe TRBD2 (5 bases). With 4 bases removed from V and 5 bases from J, the gap between germline ends came to 20 bases. Germline values: CDR1 SGHVS, CDR2 FNYEAQ. The CDR3 runs 16 residues. The CDR3 region is CASSSNSRELRETQYF. The CDR3 DNA sequence: TGTGCCAGCAGCTCGAATAGCCGGGAACTTAGGGAGACCCAGTACTTC.

V and J are TRBV29-1 and TRBJ2-1; 10 nucleotides agree with TRBD2. Germline V gene sequence: CDR1 SQVTM, CDR2 ANQGSEA. The CDR3 contains 14 residues. V trimming: 4 bases; J trimming: 16 bases; junction bases outside the gene matches: 16. For the CDR3, the DNA is TGCAGCGTTGCCCCACCAGCGGGAGCGGGGGGGCATTTCTTC. It is translated as CSVAPPAGAGGHFF.

The rearrangement joins TRBV6-5 to TRBJ1-4; D call uncertain. The germline gives CDR1 MNHEY, CDR2 SVGAGI. Deletions cut 6 bases from V and 8 bases from J, with 10 bases between. This CDR3 is 12 amino acids long. The CDR3: CASSVFGEKLFF. CDR3 bases: TGTGCCAGCAGCGTCTTCGGGGAAAAACTGTTTTTT.

This clone was found a few times. The chain combines TRBV29-1 with TRBJ1-1, with D possibly matching TRBD1 (6 bases). In germline, CDR1 is SQVTM, CDR2 ANQGSEA. This CDR3 spans 12 amino acids. V lost 6 bases and J 5 bases, leaving 13 bases between the germline ends. CDR3 sequence reads: CSVQKQGTEAFF. The CDR3 coding sequence is TGCAGCGTCCAGAAACAGGGAACTGAAGCTTTCTTT.

This chain joins TRBV5-1 and TRBJ1-1, with 7 bases that match TRBD1. CDR3 length equals 15 residues. The germline V gene encodes CDR1 SGHRS and CDR2 YFSETQ. The junction had 8 bases not matched to a gene; V was cut back by 3 bases and J by 3 bases. Written as DNA, the CDR3 is TGCGCCAGCAGCTCTTTACAGGGGTTGCACACTGAAGCTTTCTTT. Its protein product is CASSSLQGLHTEAFF.

This chain uses TRBV5-4 with TRBJ1-4; D gene uncertain. The CDR3 sequence is 14 residues long. The germline V gene encodes CDR1 SGHNT and CDR2 YYREEE (reference sequence). Trimming took off 2 bases at V and 5 bases at J, with 10 bases between the two ends. The CDR3 sequence is CASSLNGANEKLFF. The DNA of the CDR3 is TGTGCCAGCAGCTTAAACGGAGCGAATGAAAAACTGTTTTTT. The full variable domain, with the rest looked up from reference TRBV5-4 and TRBJ1-4, is ETGVTQSPTHLIKTRGQQVTLRCSSQSGHNTVSWYQQALGQGPQFIFQYYREEENGRGNFPPRFSGLQFPNYSSELNVNALELDDSALYLCASSLNGANEKLFFGSGTQLSVL.